The present T cell receptor (beta chain) was sequenced within a study of T cell repertoires in cytomegalovirus infection (dated 2019 in TCRdb). Regarding the study in general: The HLA type of each donor mattered for the analysis, because public TCR beta signatures pointed to carriage of CMV infection along with the matching HLA type.

The CDR3 has 14 amino acids, counting the end cysteine and phenylalanine. The retained sequence is limited to the CDR3, 42 bases, with the frame set at the first base. V loses 4 bases at its end and J loses 5 bases; junction bases beyond the gene matches: 8. The germline V gene encodes CDR1 DFQATT and CDR2 SNEGSKA (reference sequence). Sequencing was performed on an Illumina HiSeq 1500. Using fastp at Q25 and MiXCR, TCRdb reprocessed the public reads and kept productive beta chains. Rows with one shared CDR3 protein collapse into an entry with the most common genes and DNA. The sample yields about 260,000 distinct CDR3 sequences; roughly an eighth were counted once. The ten largest clones represent roughly 9.7% of the sample. Broad study findings and their caveats: In both this cohort and an independent cohort of several hundred donors, the cumulative frequency of public TCR beta family members distinguished carriers of CMV infection plus the relevant HLA type. The ex vivo response was dominated by HLA-C-restricted CMV-specific TCR beta clonotypes, which also provided the single most frequent clonotype in two of eight donors.

Remarks on this clonotype: Its antigen specificity is not known. Qualities for individual bases were not recorded, and no much larger clone is one base off.

The sequenced sample consisted of PBMCs. This sequence was found in a human donor in good health (CMV status not recorded). Some clones in this sample may be carry-over from other donors' samples. The sequence links TRBV20-1 to TRBJ1-5; 7 central nucleotides agree with TRBD1. The base sequence is TGCAGTGCTACCCCCACAGGGGTCGATCAGCCCCAGCATTTT. Translated, it reads CSATPTGVDQPQHF.